Shown below are 7 T cell receptor beta chains from a single sample sequenced in a study of blood T cell repertoires in COVID-19. The data were produced by immunoSEQ multiplex PCR, yet TCRdb's version contains in-frame clones alone and is incomplete. The repertoire holds 150,000 to 200,000 clones, with roughly nine tenths as singletons. What was sequenced was peripheral blood. Receptors were obtained from a man aged 70 or older with acute or convalescent COVID-19.

V is TRBV6-1 and J is TRBJ2-5, with 8 bases identical to TRBD2. The J segment lost 5 bases and the V segment lost 2 bases, leaving 10 bases of the junction unmatched. The germline V gene encodes CDR1 MNHNS and CDR2 SASEGT. The length of the CDR3 is 16 residues. This CDR3 is CASSEIGGAGQETQYF. The DNA for the CDR3 is TGTGCCAGCAGTGAAATCGGGGGGGCCGGTCAGGAGACCCAGTACTTC.

This sequence joins TRBV28 and TRBJ1-2; D may be TRBD1 (6 bases). CDR3 length equals 12 residues. V lost 9 bases and J 3 bases, leaving 11 bases between the germline ends. CDR1 is MDHEN and CDR2 is SYDVKM in the germline V gene. The CDR3 spells CASYRADYGYTF. The CDR3 coding sequence is TGTGCCAGTTACAGGGCCGACTATGGCTACACCTTC.

The table lists this clone with a count of one. The rearrangement links TRBV7-7 to TRBJ2-2; perhaps TRBD1 as D (6 bases). The CDR3 consists of 17 residues. Looked up from germline, CDR1 is SSHAT and CDR2 is FNYEAQ (reference sequence). The V end was cut by 5 bases, the J end by 6 bases, with 22 bases between. The CDR3 coding sequence is TGTGCCAGCAGCCCCGATCTCAGGGGACCAGGAGCCGGGGAGCTGTTTTTT. Translated, it gives CASSPDLRGPGAGELFF.

This clone was seen once. The chain links TRBV29-1 to TRBJ2-7; possibly TRBD2 for D (6 bases). V was clipped by 6 bases and J by 7 bases, with 13 bases between them. CDR1 and CDR2 (germline): SQVTM, ANQGSEA. CDR3 length equals 11 residues. The CDR3 loop reads CSVSIAGEQYF. Written as DNA, the CDR3 is TGCAGCGTGTCAATTGCGGGGGAGCAGTACTTC.

The chain employs TRBV5-8 and TRBJ1-1; 9 bases are shared with TRBD1. Trimming took 4 bases from V and 1 from J; bases not matched to a gene: 5. The germline V gene has CDR1 SGHTS and CDR2 YDEGEE. CDR3 size: 15 residues. CDR3 sequence: CASSPTGGSNTEAFF. In DNA form, the CDR3 reads TGTGCCAGCAGCCCGACAGGGGGATCGAACACTGAAGCTTTCTTT.

The V call is TRBV4-1, the J call TRBJ2-7; D is undetermined. CDR1 MGHRA and CDR2 YSYEKL come from the germline V gene. There are 14 residues in the CDR3. V lost 3 bases and J 7 bases, leaving 16 bases between the germline ends. The chain's CDR3 is CASSQSQDLKEQYF. CDR3 bases: TGCGCCAGCAGCCAGTCCCAGGATTTGAAAGAGCAGTACTTC.

The rearrangement joins TRBV27 to TRBJ2-6; possible D gene TRBD1, 6 bases. The CDR3 sequence is 15 residues long. V dropped 8 bases and J dropped 0 bases, with 11 bases sitting between them. CDR1 is MNHEY, CDR2 SMNVEV, per germline (reference sequence). CDR3 amino acids: CASQGIYSGANVLTF. In DNA form, the CDR3 reads TGTGCCAGCCAGGGGATTTACTCTGGGGCCAACGTCCTGACTTTC.